This TCR beta chain was captured by sequencing in a study of early T cells in non-severe SARS-CoV-2 infection. Overall study results and limits: VDJdb matching, biased toward anti-spike CD8 responses, missed private and CD4 specificities.

The CDR3 covers 17 residues. Trimming left V 4 bases short and J 2 bases short, with 18 bases between. Germline loops: CDR1 LGHDT, CDR2 YNNKEL (reference sequence). A remark on this clonotype: Its specificity is not known.

TCRdb re-analysed the 5' RACE reads in MiXCR, keeping a single row per CDR3 protein. The repertoire consists of tens of thousands of distinct CDR3 sequences, with around 10% occurring once and the leading ten covering approximately 13%. This sequence was found in an adult who was a healthcare worker with PCR-confirmed SARS-CoV-2 infection or an uninfected control (not recorded which). The sequenced sample was whole blood. The genes are TRBV3-1 and TRBJ2-1, with D perhaps TRBD2 (5 bases). DNA for the CDR3: TGTGCCAGCAGCCGTAGCCCCCCAGCGGCTACCTACAATGAGCAGTTCTTC. It encodes CASSRSPPAATYNEQFF.